Listed here are 7 T cell receptor beta chains from one sample, sequenced in a study of radiotherapy plus CTLA-4 blockade in lung cancer. TCRdb's copy holds only in-frame clones and misses some; the assay was immunoSEQ multiplex PCR. The sample lists roughly 62,000 clones, 77% seen once, with about 4.5% in the top ten. The material was peripheral blood, obtained from a patient treated with radiotherapy plus ipilimumab. The receptors shown here come from a human donor with non-small cell lung cancer who had a complete response to radiotherapy plus ipilimumab.

The chain carries TRBV6-1 and TRBJ2-1; 8 nucleotides line up with TRBD1. Germline V gene lookup returns CDR1 MNHNS and CDR2 SASEGT. V lost 5 bases and J lost 10; bases outside the gene matches: 4. This CDR3 is 12 amino acids long. The DNA of the CDR3 is TGTGCCAGCAGTCGACAGGGGCTCGAGCAGTTCTTC. Protein: CASSRQGLEQFF.

The chain links TRBV5-4 to TRBJ1-1; no firm D call. Germline-derived CDR1 and CDR2 are SGHNT and YYREEE (reference sequence). CDR3 length: 12 amino acids. The V end was cut by 0 bases, the J end by 4 bases, with 4 bases between. Written as DNA, the CDR3 is TGTGCCAGCAGCTTGGACAGCACTGAAGCTTTCTTT. Protein sequence: CASSLDSTEAFF.

The rearrangement uses TRBV5-1 and TRBJ2-1; D perhaps matches TRBD2 (6 bases). The CDR3 has 15 amino acids. Trimming left V 2 bases short and J 1 base short, with 10 bases between. The V gene's germline CDR1 is SGHRS and CDR2 YFSETQ. The CDR3 coding sequence is TGCGCCAGCAGCTTTGCAGGGAGGTCCTACAATGAGCAGTTCTTC. As protein: CASSFAGRSYNEQFF.

This chain joins TRBV27 and TRBJ1-2; D possibly corresponds to TRBD1 (6 bases). The CDR3 consists of 13 residues. Deletions cut 6 bases from V and 0 bases from J, with 8 bases between. The germline CDR1 and CDR2 sequences are MNHEY and SMNVEV (reference sequence). Written as DNA, the CDR3 is TGTGCCAGCAGGGACAGTACTAACTATGGCTACACCTTC. This codes for CASRDSTNYGYTF.

CDR3 in amino acids: CASRVRGRTGELFF. The CDR3 DNA reads TGCGCCAGCAGAGTCCGGGGGCGAACCGGGGAGCTGTTTTTT. J is TRBJ2-2 and V is TRBV5-1; D may match TRBD1 or TRBD2 (6 bases each). CDR3 size: 14 residues. Germline values: CDR1 SGHRS, CDR2 YFSETQ. V lost 5 bases to trimming and J lost 5 bases, with 13 bases between them.

The chain carries TRBV13 and TRBJ2-5; D not resolved. V was trimmed by 1 base and J by 2 bases, leaving 8 bases between them. CDR3 length equals 14 residues. Germline CDR1 PRHDT, CDR2 FYEKMQ (reference sequence). The CDR3 DNA follows: TGTGCCAGCAGCTTAGAGGGTTGGCAAGAGACCCAGTACTTC. Its translation: CASSLEGWQETQYF.

This chain joins TRBV18 and TRBJ2-1; TRBD2 is a possible D gene (5 bases). The CDR3 consists of 14 residues. Germline loops: CDR1 KGHSH, CDR2 LQKENI. The ends were cut back, 3 bases at V and 0 bases at J, with 6 bases in the middle. CDR3 residues: CASSPGSSYNEQFF. The CDR3 DNA is TGTGCCAGCTCACCGGGGAGCTCCTACAATGAGCAGTTCTTC.